This T cell receptor (beta chain) was sequenced for a study of cytomegalovirus exposure and HLA in healthy donors (dated by TCRdb to 2017 to 2019). For the wider study: An earlier analysis of several hundred of the donors reported about 250 Gb of sequence data and some 120 million unique TCR beta sequences from about 200 million T cells. A later analysis re-examined previously published TCR beta repertoires from about 700 donors and added high-resolution HLA genotyping to investigate patterns of TCR occurrence. To decide whether each TCR beta V gene segment behaved as functional or pseudogenic, an earlier analysis of 587 of the donors relied on high-throughput TCR beta sequencing. Among 350 to 400 genotyped donors of the cohort, an average of about 240,000 unique TCR beta nucleotide sequences were sequenced per donor, 15% to 20% of them non-productive. The number of donors typed differed by locus, with roughly 629-640 for A, B, C, DRB1 and DQB1, approximately 500 for DQA1, 600 to 610 for DPA1, and some 440 for DPB1. The study combined high-throughput TCR immunosequencing, statistical association of individual TCRs with disease status, and machine learning to predict cytomegalovirus infection status. The study aimed to test whether cataloging public T cell receptors could reveal signatures of past pathogen exposure. The later analysis used no new phenotypic data to find candidate immune exposures, relying instead on TCR beta sequences and their occurrence across donors. Approximately 310 gigabases of sequencing data and 70 million to 85 million unique TCR sequences were included in an early release covering roughly 600 HLA-typed donors. The study used immunosequencing to profile the T cell repertoires of about 670 subjects and linked those repertoires to cytomegalovirus serostatus. Both class I and class II loci were covered by HLA typing, at four-digit resolution. Of the approximately 400 genotyped donors, approximately 82% fell in the genetic ancestry cluster associated with self-reported Caucasian donors. Alongside the repertoire data, information on donor age, sex, ethnicity and CMV serostatus was compiled. A later genetic analysis used genome-wide SNP genotypes for about 60% of the roughly 700 donors, treating that subset as a discovery cohort. Every discovery cohort repertoire had been produced on one sequencing platform. In addition to the first cohort of roughly 700 subjects, a separate validation cohort of around 110 different subjects was used. About five DR-DQ haplotypes were treated as single units for association and clustering because of strong linkage in the cohort.

General study outcomes and caveats: It was suggested by the authors that the approach could potentially be generalized to other disease states and immunological phenotypes. Only TCR beta chains were sequenced in this cohort, and the absence of alpha or paired-chain data limited detectable features. Because counts were too low, roughly 17 rarely observed V segments, including chromosome 9 orphons, were left out of the earlier analysis of a few hundred of the donors. A cluster of highly shared sequence variants was judged likely to be a technical artifact of the sequencing pipeline. Linkage disequilibrium might explain the correlated functional status among segregating V segments, but an unknown experimental factor could not be ruled out. A total of 150 or so TCR beta chains were listed by the study as associated with cytomegalovirus. HLA typing was unavailable for some donors at each locus, so association tests used only the typed subset. Across donors, most TCR sequences were observed very rarely, whereas some public TCRs were present in many individuals. CMV serostatus was the only immune exposure information available for the cohort. Specific HLA alleles were associated with around 18,000 TCR beta sequences at a false discovery rate of 0.05 in a later analysis. In a later genetic analysis, fewer N-insertions in productive TCRs were reported among donors in an Asian-associated ancestry cluster than the approximately 630-donor mean. Sequencing depth was assumed to be roughly uniform across donors in the presence/absence analyses, though that assumption may not hold. In vitro tests confirmed that a few of the cytomegalovirus-associated TCR beta chains recognize cytomegalovirus antigens. In a later analysis, several top co-occurrence clusters were reported to appear linked to parvovirus B19, influenza, CMV and Epstein-Barr virus. A later genetic analysis associated a missense DCLRE1C variant with V-gene and J-gene trimming of TCR beta chains, and an independent cohort replicated the association. The 87-base-pair reads could not distinguish some IMGT-functional V segments, including TRBV6-2 and TRBV6-3, so those segments were excluded. In a later analysis, HLA-associated TCR beta chains showed more clonal expansion and lower generation probabilities than non-associated chains that were equally common. In a later analysis, most CMV-associated TCR beta chains were found to appear HLA-restricted, with HLA associations seemingly driven largely by CMV exposure. Strong co-occurrence of HLA alleles, especially DR and DQ, made assigning TCR associations to individual alleles difficult. Cytomegalovirus status was reported to be diagnosed by the classifier with high specificity and sensitivity in both the original and validation cohorts. According to a later analysis, TCR association rates differed among HLA loci, with DRB1 alleles showing the most associated TCRs and HLA-C alleles showing the fewest. A further reported finding was that TCR beta sequences accurately predicted the HLA-A and HLA-B alleles for most subjects in the first cohort. In an earlier analysis of about 600 of the donors, most TCR beta V segments appeared in productive rearrangements about 87% or about 30% of the time, broadly matching IMGT annotations.

Regarding this clone: Which antigen it targets is not known. Base qualities are missing; no much larger clone stands one base away.

The cohort consisted of 650 to 700 healthy bone marrow donors. All cohort members were sampled while nominally healthy, although unrecorded immune exposures were likely present. The donor tested CMV seronegative, placing the donor among the 350 or so seronegative members of the cohort. A peripheral blood sample was provided by each donor, and peripheral blood mononuclear cells were used for TCR beta sequencing. The Qiagen DNeasy Blood Extraction Kit was used to extract genomic DNA from the blood cell samples. Its CDR3 holds 13 amino acids, cysteine through phenylalanine. Only the CDR3 region is kept as DNA, spanning 39 bases read in frame from base 1. Via the germline V gene (reference sequence), CDR1 is GTSNPN and CDR2 SVGIG. Library preparation employed the immunoSEQ multiplex PCR assay. For the multiplex PCR, a mixture combining 60 forward primers for TCR Vbeta segments and 13 reverse primers for TCR Jbeta segments was used. The CDR3 region of rearranged TCR beta genes was amplified from genomic DNA by a multiplex PCR assay. The amplified TCR beta libraries were sequenced on the Illumina HiSeq System as 87-base-pair reads. The authors' analysis ran thus. In a later analysis, tens of millions of unique TCR beta chains were counted across the approximately 640 repertoires, and about 9.9 million of these chains were shared by at least two donors. A nearest-neighbor algorithm error-corrected the raw reads and collapsed the reads into unique sequences, merging closely related sequences to remove PCR and sequencing errors. CDR3 sequences were aligned to IMGT reference sequences to assign V, D and J gene segments. For a sequence to be retained, at least a six-nucleotide match to both a V gene segment and a J gene segment was required. A rearrangement was called productive if the CDR3 had no stop codons and remained in frame with V and J, and every other rearrangement was called non-productive. Following IMGT convention, CDR3 was defined as the stretch from the second conserved V-encoded cysteine up to the conserved J-encoded phenylalanine. The earlier analysis of about 560 of the donors excluded any sequence lacking an unambiguous match to a single V gene segment. In an earlier analysis of roughly 600 of the donors, a V segment was called functional when productive rearrangements were above 56.7%, and segregating when the standard deviation between donors exceeded 5%. A statistical classification framework was built to diagnose cytomegalovirus status from the catalog of TCR beta chain sequences. V and J gene assignment, in a later analysis, came from comparing TCR nucleotide sequences with IMGT/GENE-DB human TR gene sequences. Using the TCRdist pipeline, a later analysis assigned CDR3 sequences along with most-parsimonious VDJ recombination scenarios. In a later analysis, each TCR beta chain was defined by its CDR3 amino acid sequence together with its V-gene family, and reads lacking a unique V-gene family were excluded. In a later analysis, around 650 highly shared, low-generation-probability nucleotide sequences were removed to address suspected cross-contamination and a sequencing artifact. In a later analysis, a clonal expansion index for each public chain was calculated from normalized within-repertoire ranks of inferred template counts. A later analysis computed generation probabilities with a VDJ recombination model fitted to out-of-frame rearrangements, and checked the results against IGoR. In a later analysis, TCR-TCR, TCR-HLA and TCR-CMV co-occurrence was scored with hypergeometric tests, and a repertoire-size bias correction was applied to TCR pairs. In a later analysis, false discovery rates were estimated by permuting HLA or CMV assignments 20 times. In a later analysis, co-occurring TCRs were grouped using DBSCAN, and TCRdist sequence similarity was added for clustering within HLA-allele-positive subsets. For co-occurrence clustering, repertoires with fewer than 30,000 or more than 120,000 public chains were excluded, along with 4 to 6 repertoires with anomalous nucleotide sharing. This is the immuneACCESS table as TCRdb keeps it, with only in-frame sequences that have V and J called. A part of the clones is gone; compared with another copy, unresolved V genes explain less than half, and the rest is unexplained. Clone size and the V and J calls come from that table; the DNA yielded D and trimming. The sample table records fewer than 100,000 clones; about 70% of these occur just once. The top ten clones comprise 1.2% of the sample.

This TCR was recovered from a female donor in good health and CMV-seronegative. Material for sequencing was PBMCs. The rearrangement combines TRBV30 with TRBJ2-5; 8 junctional bases match TRBD2. The closer fit of TRBJ2-7 to the DNA end suggests the J call may be wrong. This receptor carries the CDR3 CACSYSGVNEQYF. In nucleotides, the sequence is TGTGCCTGTTCTTATAGCGGGGTAAACGAGCAGTACTTC.